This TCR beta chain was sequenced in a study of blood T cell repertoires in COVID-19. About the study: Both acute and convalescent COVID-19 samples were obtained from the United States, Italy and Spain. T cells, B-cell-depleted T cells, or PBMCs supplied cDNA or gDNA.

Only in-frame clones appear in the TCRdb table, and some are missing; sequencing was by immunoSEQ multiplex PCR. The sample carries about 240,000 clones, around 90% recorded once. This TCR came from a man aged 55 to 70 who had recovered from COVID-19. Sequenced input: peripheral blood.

CDR3 protein: CASSPDGTGVSSYEQYF. Here the CDR3 DNA reads TGTGCCAGCAGCCCGGATGGGACAGGGGTGAGCTCCTACGAGCAGTACTTC. The chain joins TRBV5-6 to TRBJ2-7, with TRBD1 identical over 10 bases. The germline V gene encodes CDR1 SGHDT and CDR2 YYEEEE. J was trimmed by 0 bases and V by 4 bases; bases with no gene match: 10. The CDR3 consists of 17 residues. Complete variable domain (other parts from reference TRBV5-6 and TRBJ2-7): DAGVTQSPTHLIKTRGQQVTLRCSPKSGHDTVSWYQQALGQGPQFIFQYYEEEERQRGNFPDRFSGHQFPNYSSELNVNALLLGDSALYLCASSPDGTGVSSYEQYFGPGTRLTVT.